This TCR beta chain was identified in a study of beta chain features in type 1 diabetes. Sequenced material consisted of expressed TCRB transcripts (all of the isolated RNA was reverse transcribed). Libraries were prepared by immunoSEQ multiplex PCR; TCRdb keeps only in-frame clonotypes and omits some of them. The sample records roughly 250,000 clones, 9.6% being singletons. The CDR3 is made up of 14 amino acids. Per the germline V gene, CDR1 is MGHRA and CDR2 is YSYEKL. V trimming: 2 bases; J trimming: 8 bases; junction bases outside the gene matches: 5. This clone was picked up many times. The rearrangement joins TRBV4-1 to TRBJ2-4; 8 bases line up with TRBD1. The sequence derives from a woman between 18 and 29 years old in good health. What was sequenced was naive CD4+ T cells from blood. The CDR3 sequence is CASSQRGTGYIQYF. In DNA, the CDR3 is TGCGCCAGCAGCCAACGTGGGACAGGATACATTCAGTACTTC.